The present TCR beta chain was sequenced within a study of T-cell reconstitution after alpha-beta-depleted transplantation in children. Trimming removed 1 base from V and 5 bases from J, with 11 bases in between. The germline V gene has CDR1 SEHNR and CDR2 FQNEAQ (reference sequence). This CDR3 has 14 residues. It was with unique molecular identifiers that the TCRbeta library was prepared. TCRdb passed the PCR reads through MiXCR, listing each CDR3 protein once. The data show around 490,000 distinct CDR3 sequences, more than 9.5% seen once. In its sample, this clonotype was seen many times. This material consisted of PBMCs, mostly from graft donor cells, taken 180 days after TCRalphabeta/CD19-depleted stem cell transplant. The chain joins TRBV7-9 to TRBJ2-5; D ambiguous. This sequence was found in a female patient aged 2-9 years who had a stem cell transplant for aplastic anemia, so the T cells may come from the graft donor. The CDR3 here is CASSLDLHPETQYF. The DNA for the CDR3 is TGTGCCAGCAGCTTAGACCTACACCCGGAGACCCAGTACTTC.